Given below is one T cell receptor (beta chain) in context. Its antigen is unidentified. A read error may produce the germline difference seen at one junction end. The length of the CDR3 is 17 residues. CDR1 and CDR2 (germline): DFQATT, SNEGSKA (reference sequence). This sample is part of a study of vaccination and CD4 T cells after COVID-19. Whole-study findings and limits: Reactive clonotype counts went from median around 20 after infection to a few dozen after vaccination, nonsignificantly.

Treatment specified: approximately 9-day PBMC culture with coronavirus spike peptide pools or control peptides (ViraFEST assay). Each well received 2 million to 2.5 million PBMCs, cultured with roughly 9.4 IU/ml IL-2 and 10 ug/ml peptide pools. Once obtained from cultured CD4+ T cells, the DNA was sequenced using the Oncomine TCR Beta short-read assay. Someone extracted genomic DNA from cultured CD4+ T cells. TCRdb independently ran MiXCR on the PCR reads; one entry per CDR3 protein. The table has approximately 15,000 distinct CDR3 sequences, less than 35% seen once; the top ten hold about 15%. Material: cultured CD4+ T cells from blood. The gene calls are TRBV20-1 and TRBJ2-2, with TRBD1 matching 8 bases. The clonotype originates from a human donor with COVID-19. In nucleotides, the CDR3 is TGCAGTGCTAGAGATCAGGGGGCGTCAGCGAACACCGGGGGGCTGTTTTTT. Its protein product is CSARDQGASANTGGLFF.